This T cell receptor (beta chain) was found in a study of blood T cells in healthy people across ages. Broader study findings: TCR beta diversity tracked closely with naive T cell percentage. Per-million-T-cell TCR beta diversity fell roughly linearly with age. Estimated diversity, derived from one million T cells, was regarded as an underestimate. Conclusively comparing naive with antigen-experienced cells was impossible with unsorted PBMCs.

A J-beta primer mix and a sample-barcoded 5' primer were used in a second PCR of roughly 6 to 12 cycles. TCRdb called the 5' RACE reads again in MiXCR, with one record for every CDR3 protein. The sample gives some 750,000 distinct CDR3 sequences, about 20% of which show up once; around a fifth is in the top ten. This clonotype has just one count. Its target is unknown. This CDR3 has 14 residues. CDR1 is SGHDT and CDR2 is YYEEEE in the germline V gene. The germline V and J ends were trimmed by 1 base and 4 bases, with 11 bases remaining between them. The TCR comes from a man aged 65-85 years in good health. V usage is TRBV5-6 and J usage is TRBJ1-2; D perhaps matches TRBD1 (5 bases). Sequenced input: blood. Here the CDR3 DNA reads TGTGCCAGCAGCTTGCTAACGGGGCGCTATGGCTACACCTTC. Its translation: CASSLLTGRYGYTF. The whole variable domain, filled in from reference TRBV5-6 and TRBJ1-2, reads DAGVTQSPTHLIKTRGQQVTLRCSPKSGHDTVSWYQQALGQGPQFIFQYYEEEERQRGNFPDRFSGHQFPNYSSELNVNALLLGDSALYLCASSLLTGRYGYTFGSGTRLTVV.